Sequencing of this T cell receptor (beta chain) was carried out in a study of blood T cell repertoires in COVID-19. Study-wide context: T cells, B-cell-depleted T cells, or PBMCs provided the cDNA or gDNA that served as material.

The CDR3 contains 12 residues. The V gene's germline CDR1 is GTSNPN and CDR2 SVGIG (reference sequence). Trimming removed 5 bases at V and 5 bases at J, with 13 bases between. This clone came up once. TCRdb's copy holds only in-frame clones and misses some; the assay was immunoSEQ multiplex PCR. The sample includes approximately 89,000 clones, approximately 80% of them seen just once. This sequence originates from a human donor in a cohort sampled during active COVID-19. The sequencing input was peripheral blood. The V call is TRBV30, the J call TRBJ2-7, with a tentative D call TRBD2 (7 bases). The CDR3 region is CAWGRGGNEQYF. The CDR3 coding sequence is TGTGCCTGGGGTAGGGGGGGGAACGAGCAGTACTTC.